This T cell receptor (beta chain) derives from a study of T-cell memory formation after mild COVID-19. Study as a whole: In these data, TCR clusters were largely donor specific.

The TCR alpha and TCR beta cDNA libraries, bearing sample barcodes and UMIs, were generated by 5'RACE using constant-segment primers. TCRdb fed the 5' RACE reads into MiXCR, producing one record per CDR3 protein. Counted here are tens of thousands of distinct CDR3 sequences, roughly a sixth occurring once; the ten biggest clones make up 30% to 35%. The table lists this clonotype with many counts. What it recognizes is unknown. Broader study findings: Shrinking CD4+ clones resided mostly in CM and EM, and CD8+ ones in EMRA.

The sequenced sample was PBMCs or a T cell subset sorted from them (not recorded which). This sequence originates from an adult woman who had mild COVID-19 (a few samples of this study predate the infection). Cell type and time point are not known.

CDR3 region: CASSLTGGAFNEQFF. CDR3 coding DNA: TGTGCCAGCAGCTTAACAGGGGGCGCGTTCAATGAGCAGTTCTTC. The rearrangement joins TRBV7-3 to TRBJ2-1; the match to TRBD1 covers 7 bases. The CDR3 totals 15 residues. The junction had 5 bases not matched to a gene; V was cut back by 0 bases and J by 6 bases. Germline loops: CDR1 SGHTA, CDR2 FQGTGA.